This TCR beta chain stems from a study of beta chain features in type 1 diabetes. Study details: Healthy donors, compared against patients, showed similar age, gender and cell yields. All samples together contributed around 98,000,000 sorted cells for examination. Study-level findings and limits: TCRB CDR3 length was moderately but significantly reduced in all four CD4+ subsets of Type 1 diabetes patients.

Germline assignment: CDR1 SGHAT and CDR2 FQNNGV. The J segment lost 7 bases and the V segment lost 3 bases, leaving 1 base of the junction unmatched. This CDR3 contains 14 residues. This clone was seen a handful of times. As yet, its antigen is unknown. Cells sorted by CD45RO/CCR7/CD25/CD127/CD95/CD27 comprised CD4+ naive, central memory, regulatory and stem cell-like memory cells. The study reverse transcribed the entire isolated RNA, so it sequenced expressed TCRB transcripts. Some clones are missing from TCRdb's copy, which holds only in-frame ones; the method was immunoSEQ multiplex PCR. The sample lists over 600,000 clones; around 12% were seen once.

Sequencing input: naive CD4+ T cells from blood. This chain uses TRBV11-2 with TRBJ1-6, with 9 bases fitting TRBD1. This sequence originates from a man aged 25-45 years with type 1 diabetes. This CDR3 reads CASSLDRGNSPLHF. The CDR3 bases are TGTGCCAGCAGCTTGGACAGGGGAAATTCACCCCTCCACTTT.